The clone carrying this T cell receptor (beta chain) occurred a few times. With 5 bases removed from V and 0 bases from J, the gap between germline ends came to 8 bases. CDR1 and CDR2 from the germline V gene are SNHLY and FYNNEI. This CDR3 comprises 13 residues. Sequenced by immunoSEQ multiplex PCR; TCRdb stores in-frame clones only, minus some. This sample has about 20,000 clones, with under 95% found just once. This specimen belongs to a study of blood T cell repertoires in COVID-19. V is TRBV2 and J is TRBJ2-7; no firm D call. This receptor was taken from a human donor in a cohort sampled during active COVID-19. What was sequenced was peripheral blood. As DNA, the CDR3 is TGTGCCAGCAGTCCCGACACCTCCTACGAGCAGTACTTC. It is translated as CASSPDTSYEQYF.